The source of this T cell receptor beta chain is a study of T-cell memory formation after mild COVID-19. Via MiXCR, TCRdb re-called the 5' RACE reads, giving one row per CDR3 protein. The sample yields roughly 150,000 distinct CDR3 sequences, around 13% seen once. J lost 10 bases, V lost 1 base, and 11 bases had no gene match. Germline values: CDR1 LGHDT, CDR2 YNNKEL (reference sequence). This CDR3 is built from 16 residues. This clonotype was seen a few times. This receptor was identified in an adult woman who had mild COVID-19 (a few samples of this study predate the infection). Cell type and time point are not known. V usage is TRBV3-1 and J usage is TRBJ2-1; 9 bases match TRBD2. Sequenced material: PBMCs or a T cell subset sorted from them (not recorded which). The CDR3 sequence is CASSQVLAGARGEQFF. The CDR3 DNA reads as TGTGCCAGCAGCCAAGTACTAGCGGGCGCAAGGGGGGAGCAGTTCTTC.